The 31 T cell receptor beta chains below all came from one sample that was sequenced in a study of blood T cell repertoires in COVID-19. The repertoire was sequenced with immunoSEQ multiplex PCR; TCRdb's copy has only in-frame clones and lacks some. The table has 250,000 or so clones, approximately 90% seen once. The specimen was PBMCs or T cells enriched from blood (not recorded which). These receptors were obtained from a woman in her thirties with acute COVID-19.

The rearrangement uses TRBV28 and TRBJ1-2; D possibly corresponds to TRBD1 (6 bases). Germline V gives CDR1 MDHEN, CDR2 SYDVKM. V was shortened by 5 bases and J by 8 bases, with 18 bases between the two germline ends. The CDR3 is 14 residues long. CDR3 in DNA: TGTGCCAGCAGTACCGATGACAGGTCCGTCGGCTACACCTTC. Protein: CASSTDDRSVGYTF.

The chain couples TRBV28 to TRBJ2-5, with D maybe TRBD2 (6 bases). Germline loops: CDR1 MDHEN, CDR2 SYDVKM. Trimming took 6 bases from V and 2 from J, leaving 10 bases between them. This CDR3 is 13 amino acids long. CDR3 in DNA: TGTGCCAGCAGGACTAGATATCAAGAGACCCAGTACTTC. This encodes CASRTRYQETQYF.

The chain carries TRBV7-9 and TRBJ2-1; 7 bases align to TRBD2. This CDR3 region has 17 residues. Trimming cost V 4 bases and J 8 bases; bases outside gene matches: 17. Per germline, CDR1 SEHNR and CDR2 FQNEAQ (reference sequence). The CDR3 nucleotides read TGTGCCAGCAGCTCTCCAGGTGGGAGCGGGACCCGCGATGAGCAGTTCTTC. This translates into CASSSPGGSGTRDEQFF.

In its sample, this clone was seen once. J is TRBJ2-3 and V is TRBV3-1 (or the pseudogene TRBV3-2); TRBD2 matches at 8 bases. This CDR3 is 15 amino acids long. CDR1 is LGHDT, CDR2 YNNKEL, per germline (reference sequence). V trimming: 2 bases; J trimming: 5 bases; junction bases outside the gene matches: 6. For the CDR3, the DNA is TGTGCCAGCAGCCAAATAAGCGGGAGCGGAGATACGCAGTATTTT. This gives the protein CASSQISGSGDTQYF.

V is TRBV28 and J is TRBJ1-6; TRBD1 might be the D (6 bases). V lost 5 bases to trimming and J lost 6 bases, with 11 bases between them. This CDR3 is 14 amino acids long. CDR1 is MDHEN, CDR2 SYDVKM, per germline. This CDR3 reads CASSAQGLNSPLHF. As DNA, the CDR3 is TGTGCCAGCAGTGCACAGGGTCTTAATTCACCCCTCCACTTT.

The CDR3 is CASSYSGTYEQYF. CDR3 nucleotides: TGTGCCAGCAGTTATAGCGGGACGTACGAGCAGTACTTC. This chain links TRBV6-5 with TRBJ2-7, with TRBD2 matching 8 bases. V lost 3 bases, J lost 4 bases, and 2 bases stayed unmatched. The CDR3 consists of 13 residues. Germline-derived CDR1 and CDR2 are MNHEY and SVGAGI.

The V gene is TRBV3-1 (or the pseudogene TRBV3-2), the J gene TRBJ1-2, with a tentative D call TRBD1 (5 bases). V lost 2 bases, J lost 7 bases, and 11 bases lay in between. The germline V gene encodes CDR1 LGHDT and CDR2 YNNKEL (reference sequence). CDR3 length: 13 amino acids. The CDR3 sequence: CASSQFQGSGYTF. CDR3 nucleotide sequence: TGTGCCAGCAGCCAATTCCAGGGCTCTGGCTACACCTTC.

The V call is TRBV5-1, the J call TRBJ2-7, with 8 positions matching TRBD1. CDR1 SGHRS and CDR2 YFSETQ come from the germline V gene. V shed 6 bases, J shed 4 bases, and the junction held 6 bases outside the gene matches. The length of the CDR3 is 13 residues. The CDR3: CASKTGAGYEQYF. The CDR3 coding sequence is TGCGCCAGCAAGACAGGGGCCGGATACGAGCAGTACTTC.

The chain uses TRBV5-1 and TRBJ2-1, with 13 bases lining up with TRBD2. Germline V gene sequence: CDR1 SGHRS, CDR2 YFSETQ. With 0 bases clipped from V and 10 bases from J, the junction kept 4 bases outside the gene matches. The CDR3 sequence is 15 residues long. CDR3 loop: CASSLDGTSGKEQFF. CDR3 bases: TGCGCCAGCAGCTTGGATGGGACTAGCGGGAAGGAGCAGTTCTTC. The full variable domain, its missing parts supplied by reference TRBV5-1 and TRBJ2-1, is KAGVTQTPRYLIKTRGQQVTLSCSPISGHRSVSWYQQTPGQGLQFLFEYFSETQRNKGNFPGRFSGRQFSNSRSEMNVSTLELGDSALYLCASSLDGTSGKEQFFGPGTRLTVL.

The chain employs TRBV5-1 and TRBJ2-1; the D gene is possibly TRBD2 (7 bases). Trimming pared 4 bases from V and 8 bases from J, leaving 13 bases between. Germline CDR1 and CDR2: SGHRS and YFSETQ. The CDR3 is made up of 13 amino acids. The CDR3 DNA reads as TGCGCCAGCAGCCCTATAGGGGGGGATGAGCAGTTCTTC. Its translation is CASSPIGGDEQFF.

The genes are TRBV18 and TRBJ1-2; 9 bases are a match to TRBD1. V shed 3 bases, J shed 6 bases, and the junction held 8 bases outside the gene matches. The germline gives CDR1 KGHSH, CDR2 LQKENI. This CDR3 contains 15 residues. In DNA form, the CDR3 reads TGTGCCAGCTCACCCAGACAGGGGGACATCGATGGCTACACCTTC. As protein: CASSPRQGDIDGYTF.

The chain has TRBV19 and TRBJ1-1, with D possibly being TRBD1 (5 bases). Germline CDR1 is LNHDA and CDR2 is SQIVND (reference sequence). The CDR3 runs to 13 residues. V lost 10 bases and J 4 bases, leaving 16 bases between the germline ends. The CDR3 region has the DNA TGTGCCACCGGGGGTCGGGGGGGCACTGAAGCTTTCTTT. This sequence encodes CATGGRGGTEAFF. Full variable domain (remainder filled in from reference TRBV19 and TRBJ1-1): DGGITQSPKYLFRKEGQNVTLSCEQNLNHDAMYWYRQDPGQGLRLIYYSQIVNDFQKGDIAEGYSVSREKKESFPLTVTSAQKNPTAFYLCATGGRGGTEAFFGQGTRLTVV.

This sequence joins TRBV7-9 and TRBJ1-5; D is possibly TRBD1 (5 bases). Trimming pared 5 bases from V and 0 bases from J, leaving 8 bases between. The length of the CDR3 is 14 residues. Looked up from germline, CDR1 is SEHNR and CDR2 is FQNEAQ (reference sequence). The CDR3 coding sequence is TGTGCCAGCAGCGCAGGGCATAGCAATCAGCCCCAGCATTTT. Its translation is CASSAGHSNQPQHF.

The chain carries TRBV4-1 and TRBJ2-5, with 7 bases aligning to TRBD1. The CDR3 is 16 residues long. V lost 1 base and J lost 1; bases outside the gene matches: 6. Germline CDR1 reads MGHRA; CDR2 reads YSYEKL. The CDR3 sequence is CASSQALGQLQETQYF. The CDR3 DNA is TGCGCCAGCAGCCAAGCCCTGGGACAGCTCCAAGAGACCCAGTACTTC.

In its sample, this clone was seen a few times. This chain connects TRBV7-3 to TRBJ2-1; no clear D. The germline V and J ends were trimmed by 8 bases and 0 bases, with 8 bases remaining between them. The CDR3 sequence is 13 residues long. CDR1 is SGHTA and CDR2 is FQGTGA in the germline V gene. In nucleotides, the CDR3 is TGTGCCAGCGCGGCGGACTCCTACAATGAGCAGTTCTTC. This codes for CASAADSYNEQFF. The complete variable domain, with remaining parts taken from reference TRBV7-3 and TRBJ2-1, reads GAGVSQTPSNKVTEKGKYVELRCDPISGHTALYWYRQSLGQGPEFLIYFQGTGAADDSGLPNDRFFAVRPEGSVSTLKIQRTERGDSAVYLCASAADSYNEQFFGPGTRLTVL.

The V gene is TRBV12-3 or TRBV12-4, the J gene TRBJ1-1, with a possible D match to TRBD1 (5 bases). This CDR3 spans 13 amino acids. Trimming stripped 6 bases from V and 6 bases from J, with 14 bases between. In nucleotides, the CDR3 is TGTGCCAGCAGGCCGACAGATCGGGCTGAAGCTTTCTTT. Amino acids: CASRPTDRAEAFF.

The rearrangement uses TRBV19 and TRBJ2-1; a possible D gene is TRBD1 (5 bases). The length of the CDR3 is 17 residues. Trimming took 0 bases from V and 7 from J, leaving 19 bases between them. The V gene's germline CDR1 is LNHDA and CDR2 SQIVND (reference sequence). The CDR3 DNA follows: TGTGCCAGTAGTATAGATTCGACCCCGTTCAGGGTTAATGAGCAGTTCTTC. It is translated as CASSIDSTPFRVNEQFF. The full variable domain, in which reference TRBV19 and TRBJ2-1 provide the parts outside the CDR3, is DGGITQSPKYLFRKEGQNVTLSCEQNLNHDAMYWYRQDPGQGLRLIYYSQIVNDFQKGDIAEGYSVSREKKESFPLTVTSAQKNPTAFYLCASSIDSTPFRVNEQFFGPGTRLTVL.

CDR3 sequence (DNA): TGTGCCAGCTTCAAGACAGGGGTCTATGGCTACACCTTC. It is translated as CASFKTGVYGYTF. The chain links TRBV7-2 to TRBJ1-2, with TRBD1 matching 8 bases. Losses at the gene ends were 8 bases for V and 4 bases for J; bases not matched to a gene: 6. The CDR3 consists of 13 residues. Germline CDR1 reads SGHTA; CDR2 reads FQGNSA.

This chain joins TRBV27 and TRBJ1-4, with a possible D match to TRBD1 (6 bases). The CDR3 has 15 residues. Germline CDR1 MNHEY, CDR2 SMNVEV (reference sequence). Trimming took 3 bases from V and 4 from J, leaving 12 bases between them. Here the CDR3 DNA reads TGTGCCAGCAGTTTGACGGGGGGCTTTAATGAAAAACTGTTTTTT. This translates into CASSLTGGFNEKLFF.

V and J are TRBV25-1 and TRBJ1-2, with D uncertain. The CDR3 totals 14 residues. Germline CDR1 reads MGHDK; CDR2 reads SYGVNS. Trimming took 2 bases from V and 0 from J, leaving 7 bases between them. CDR3 in DNA: TGTGCCAGCAGTGAAACAGCCGCTAACTATGGCTACACCTTC. This sequence encodes CASSETAANYGYTF.

The V gene is TRBV11-2, the J gene TRBJ2-2, with 11 nucleotides matching TRBD1. The CDR3 extends over 16 amino acids. Germline assignment: CDR1 SGHAT and CDR2 FQNNGV. Trimming cost V 5 bases and J 3 bases; bases outside gene matches: 5. The CDR3 loop is CASSLAGQGDTGELFF. CDR3 sequence (DNA): TGTGCCAGCAGCCTCGCGGGACAGGGGGACACCGGGGAGCTGTTTTTT.

This clone was detected a few times. This chain uses TRBV6-5 with TRBJ1-2; weak D call: TRBD1 (6 bases). V lost 0 bases, J lost 8 bases, and 16 bases lay in between. CDR1 MNHEY and CDR2 SVGAGI come from the germline V gene. The length of the CDR3 is 15 residues. As DNA, the CDR3 is TGTGCCAGCAGTTACTCGATCGTGGGGGCAGGAGGCTACACCTTC. Residues: CASSYSIVGAGGYTF.

V is TRBV19 and J is TRBJ2-3; 7 bases fit TRBD2. The V segment lost 5 bases and the J segment 2 bases; nucleotides outside the gene matches: 4. This CDR3 has 14 residues. Per germline, CDR1 LNHDA and CDR2 SQIVND (reference sequence). DNA for the CDR3: TGTGCCAGTAGTCTCACTAGCGCCACAGATACGCAGTATTTT. Translated, it gives CASSLTSATDTQYF.

The table lists this clone with a count of one. V gene TRBV5-8 combines with J gene TRBJ2-6, with 7 bases identical to TRBD1. The V gene end was trimmed by 3 bases and the J gene end by 0 bases; junction bases not matched to a gene: 15. The CDR3 is 20 amino acids. Germline CDR1 reads SGHTS; CDR2 reads YDEGEE. CDR3 residues: CASSWIWTGLTDSGANVLTF. CDR3 coding DNA: TGTGCCAGCAGCTGGATATGGACAGGCCTTACAGACTCTGGGGCCAACGTCCTGACTTTC. The complete variable domain, with remaining parts taken from reference TRBV5-8 and TRBJ2-6, reads EAGVTQSPTHLIKTRGQQATLRCSPISGHTSVYWYQQALGLGLQFLLWYDEGEERNRGNFPPRFSGRQFPNYSSELNVNALELEDSALYLCASSWIWTGLTDSGANVLTFGAGSRLTVL.

The chain recombines TRBV3-1 (or the pseudogene TRBV3-2) with TRBJ2-1; 12 positions match TRBD2. Germline V gene data show CDR1 as LGHDT and CDR2 as YNNKEL (reference sequence). Losses at the gene ends were 1 base for V and 9 bases for J; bases not matched to a gene: 7. The CDR3 totals 16 residues. CDR3 amino acids: CASSQGLAGGPGEQFF. In DNA form, the CDR3 reads TGTGCCAGCAGCCAAGGGCTAGCGGGAGGGCCGGGTGAGCAGTTCTTC.

The chain links TRBV9 to TRBJ2-3; TRBD2 matches 11 bases. The CDR3 has 17 residues. V gave up 0 bases and J gave up 3 bases; unmatched junction bases: 6. Germline V lookup: CDR1 SGDLS, CDR2 YYNGEE. The DNA of the CDR3 is TGTGCCAGCAGCGTAGGTGCTAGCGGGAGGTATACAGATACGCAGTATTTT. Its translation is CASSVGASGRYTDTQYF.

The chain couples TRBV18 to TRBJ2-7; D ambiguous. The CDR3 extends over 16 amino acids. Germline V gene data show CDR1 as KGHSH and CDR2 as LQKENI. Trimming stripped 2 bases from V and 6 bases from J, with 20 bases between. DNA of the CDR3: TGTGCCAGCTCACCATCAGGTCCCGACGGTGGTATCGAGCAGTACTTC. Its protein is CASSPSGPDGGIEQYF. Full variable domain (missing parts from reference TRBV18 and TRBJ2-7): NAGVMQNPRHLVRRRGQEARLRCSPMKGHSHVYWYRQLPEEGLKFMVYLQKENIIDESGMPKERFSAEFPKEGPSILRIQQVVRGDSAAYFCASSPSGPDGGIEQYFGPGTRLTVT.

This chain connects TRBV10-3 to TRBJ2-2; 9 bases fit TRBD1. Looked up from germline, CDR1 is ENHRY and CDR2 is SYGVKD. J gave up 5 bases and V 6 bases, and 7 bases lay outside the gene matches. The CDR3 has 15 amino acids. This CDR3 is CAIRGGTGRTGELFF. CDR3 nucleotide sequence: TGTGCCATCAGGGGAGGGACAGGGCGGACCGGGGAGCTGTTTTTT.

The CDR3: CASSLGSANQPQHF. The CDR3 nucleotides are TGTGCCAGCAGTTTAGGGAGCGCCAATCAGCCCCAGCATTTT. The V gene is TRBV27, the J gene TRBJ1-5; D is unresolved. CDR3 length: 14 residues. V was cut by 2 bases and J by 3 bases, with 8 bases left in between. Germline loops: CDR1 MNHEY, CDR2 SMNVEV (reference sequence).

The chain combines TRBV10-3 with TRBJ2-2, with D perhaps TRBD2 (5 bases). The V end was cut by 4 bases, the J end by 3 bases, with 12 bases between. The CDR3 is 15 residues long. Germline V gene sequence: CDR1 ENHRY, CDR2 SYGVKD. The CDR3 spells CAISAVSDYTGELFF. The CDR3 DNA reads as TGTGCCATCAGTGCGGTTAGCGATTACACCGGGGAGCTGTTTTTT.

The V call is TRBV18, the J call TRBJ2-7; D is ambiguous. This CDR3 has 14 residues. V was cut by 3 bases and J by 4 bases, with 13 bases left in between. Looked up from germline, CDR1 is KGHSH and CDR2 is LQKENI. The CDR3 is CASSPKTNLYEQYF. The CDR3 region has the DNA TGTGCCAGCTCACCTAAGACAAATTTATACGAGCAGTACTTC.